This T cell receptor (beta chain) was sequenced for a study of T-cell memory formation after mild COVID-19. Study information: TCR clusters mostly belonged to single donors. Overall study results and limits: The study detected some responding clones in pre-infection memory, suggesting cross-reactive memory joined. Contracting CD8+ clones were enriched in EMRA, CD4+ mainly in CM and EM.

Constant-segment-primed 5'RACE gave TCR alpha and TCR beta cDNA libraries with sample barcodes and UMIs. MiXCR, run by TCRdb on the 5' RACE reads, gives a single entry per CDR3 protein. The repertoire holds approximately 400,000 distinct CDR3 sequences, with about a sixth as singletons. As to this clonotype: The antigen is unknown.

There are 15 residues in the CDR3. V was shortened by 6 bases and J by 0 bases, with 12 bases between the two germline ends. The chain is built from TRBV12-3 or TRBV12-4 and TRBJ2-1, with D possibly matching TRBD2 (5 bases). Sequencing was performed on PBMCs or a T cell subset sorted from them (not recorded which). The receptor was derived from a man between 18 and 29 years old who had mild COVID-19 (a few samples of this study predate the infection). Cell type and time point are not known. The CDR3 sequence is CASRSGADSYNEQFF. The CDR3 bases are TGTGCCAGCAGGTCAGGAGCGGACTCCTACAATGAGCAGTTCTTC.